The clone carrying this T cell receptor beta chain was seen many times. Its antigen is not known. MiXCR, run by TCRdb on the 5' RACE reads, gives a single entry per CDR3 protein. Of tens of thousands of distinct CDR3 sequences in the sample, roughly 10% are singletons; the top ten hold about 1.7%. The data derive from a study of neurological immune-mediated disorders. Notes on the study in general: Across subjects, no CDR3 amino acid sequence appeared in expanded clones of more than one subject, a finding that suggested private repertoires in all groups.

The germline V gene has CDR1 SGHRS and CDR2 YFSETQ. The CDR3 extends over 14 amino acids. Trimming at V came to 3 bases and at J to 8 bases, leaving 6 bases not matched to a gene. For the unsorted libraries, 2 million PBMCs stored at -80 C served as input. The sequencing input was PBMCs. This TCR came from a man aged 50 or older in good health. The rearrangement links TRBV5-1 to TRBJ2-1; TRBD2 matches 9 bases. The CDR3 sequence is CASSSFSGSDEQFF. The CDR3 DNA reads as TGCGCCAGCAGCTCATTTAGCGGGAGTGATGAGCAGTTCTTC.